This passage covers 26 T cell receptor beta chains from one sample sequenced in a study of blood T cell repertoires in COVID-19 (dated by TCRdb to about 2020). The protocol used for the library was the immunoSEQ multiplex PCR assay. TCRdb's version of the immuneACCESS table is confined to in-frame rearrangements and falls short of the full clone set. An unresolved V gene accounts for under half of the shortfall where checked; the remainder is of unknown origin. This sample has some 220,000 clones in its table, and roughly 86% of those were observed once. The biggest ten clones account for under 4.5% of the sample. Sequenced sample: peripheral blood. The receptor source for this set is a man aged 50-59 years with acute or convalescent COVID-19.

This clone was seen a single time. The CDR3 sequence: CAWALTGFGEQYF. The CDR3 DNA reads as TGTGCCTGGGCGCTCACAGGGTTTGGCGAGCAGTACTTC. The chain couples TRBV30 to TRBJ2-7, with a weak D call TRBD1 (6 bases). V lost 5 bases to trimming and J lost 6 bases, with 17 bases between them. This CDR3 contains 13 residues. Germline-derived CDR1 and CDR2 are GTSNPN and SVGIG (reference sequence). The full variable domain, in which reference TRBV30 and TRBJ2-7 provide the parts outside the CDR3, is SQTIHQWPATLVQPVGSPLSLECTVEGTSNPNLYWYRQAAGRGLQLLFYSVGIGQISSEVPQNLSASRPQDRQFILSSKKLLLSDSGFYLCAWALTGFGEQYFGPGTRLTVT.

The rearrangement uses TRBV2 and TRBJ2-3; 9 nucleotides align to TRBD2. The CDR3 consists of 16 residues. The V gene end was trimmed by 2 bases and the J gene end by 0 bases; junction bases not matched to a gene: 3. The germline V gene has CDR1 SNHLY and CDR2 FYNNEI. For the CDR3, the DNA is TGTGCCAGCAGTGAAATTAGCGGGGGTAGCACAGATACGCAGTATTTT. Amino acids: CASSEISGGSTDTQYF.

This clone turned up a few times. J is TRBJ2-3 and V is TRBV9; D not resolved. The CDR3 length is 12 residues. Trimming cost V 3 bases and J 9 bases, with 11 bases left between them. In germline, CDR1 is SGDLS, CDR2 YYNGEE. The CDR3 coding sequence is TGTGCCAGCAGCGCGCTCGGAGACACGCAGTATTTT. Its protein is CASSALGDTQYF.

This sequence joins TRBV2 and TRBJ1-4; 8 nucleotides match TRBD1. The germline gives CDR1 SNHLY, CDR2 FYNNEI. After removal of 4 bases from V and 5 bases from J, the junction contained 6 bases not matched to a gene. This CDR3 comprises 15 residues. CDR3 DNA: TGTGCCAGCAGTGCCCGGGGGACAGGCAATGAAAAACTGTTTTTT. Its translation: CASSARGTGNEKLFF.

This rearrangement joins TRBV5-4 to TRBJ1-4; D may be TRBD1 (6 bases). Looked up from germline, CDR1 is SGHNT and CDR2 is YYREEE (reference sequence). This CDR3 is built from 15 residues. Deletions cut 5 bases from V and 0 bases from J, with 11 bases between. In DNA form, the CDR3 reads TGTGCCAGCAGTGATAAGGGGGCAACTAATGAAAAACTGTTTTTT. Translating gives CASSDKGATNEKLFF. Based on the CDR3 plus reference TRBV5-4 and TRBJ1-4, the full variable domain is ETGVTQSPTHLIKTRGQQVTLRCSSQSGHNTVSWYQQALGQGPQFIFQYYREEENGRGNFPPRFSGLQFPNYSSELNVNALELDDSALYLCASSDKGATNEKLFFGSGTQLSVL.

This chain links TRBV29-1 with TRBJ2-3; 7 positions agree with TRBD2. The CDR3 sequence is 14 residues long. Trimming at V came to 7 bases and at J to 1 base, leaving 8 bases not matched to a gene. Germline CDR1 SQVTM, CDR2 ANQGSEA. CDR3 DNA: TGCAGCGCCTTGACTAGCTTGGGCACAGATACGCAGTATTTT. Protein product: CSALTSLGTDTQYF.

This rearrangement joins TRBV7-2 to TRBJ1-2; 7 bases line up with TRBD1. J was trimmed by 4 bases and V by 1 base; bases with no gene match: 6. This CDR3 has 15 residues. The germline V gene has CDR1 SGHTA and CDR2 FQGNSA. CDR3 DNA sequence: TGTGCCAGCAGCTTAGACTTCCAGGGGGTCTATGGCTACACCTTC. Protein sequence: CASSLDFQGVYGYTF.

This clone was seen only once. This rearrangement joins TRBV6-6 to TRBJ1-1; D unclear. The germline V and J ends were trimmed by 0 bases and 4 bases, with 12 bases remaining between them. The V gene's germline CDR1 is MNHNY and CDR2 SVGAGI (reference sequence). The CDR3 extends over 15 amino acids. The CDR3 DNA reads TGTGCCAGCAGTTACTCGACTGGCCCCGGCACTGAAGCTTTCTTT. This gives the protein CASSYSTGPGTEAFF.

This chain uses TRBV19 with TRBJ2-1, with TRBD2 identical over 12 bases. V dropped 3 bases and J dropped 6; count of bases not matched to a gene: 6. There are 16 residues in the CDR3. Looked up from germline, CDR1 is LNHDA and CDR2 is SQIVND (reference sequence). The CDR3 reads CASSIPSGGAANEQFF. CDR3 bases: TGTGCCAGTAGTATTCCTAGCGGGGGGGCCGCCAATGAGCAGTTCTTC.

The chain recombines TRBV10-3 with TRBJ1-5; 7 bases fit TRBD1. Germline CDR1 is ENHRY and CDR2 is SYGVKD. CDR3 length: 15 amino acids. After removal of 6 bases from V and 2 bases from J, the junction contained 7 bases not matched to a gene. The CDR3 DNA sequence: TGTGCCATCAGCCCAGACAGGGTGGGCAATCAGCCCCAGCATTTT. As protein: CAISPDRVGNQPQHF.

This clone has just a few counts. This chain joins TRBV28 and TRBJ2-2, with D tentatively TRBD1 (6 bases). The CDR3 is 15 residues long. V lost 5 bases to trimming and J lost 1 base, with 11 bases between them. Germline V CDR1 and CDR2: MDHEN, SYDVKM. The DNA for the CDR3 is TGTGCCAGCAGTGCCCAGGGGATGAACACCGGGGAGCTGTTTTTT. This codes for CASSAQGMNTGELFF.

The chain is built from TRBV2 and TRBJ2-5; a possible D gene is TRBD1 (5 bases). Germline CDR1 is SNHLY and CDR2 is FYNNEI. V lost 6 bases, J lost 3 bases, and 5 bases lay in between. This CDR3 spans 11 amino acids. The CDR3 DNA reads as TGTGCCAGCAGAGGGGAAGAGACCCAGTACTTC. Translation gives CASRGEETQYF. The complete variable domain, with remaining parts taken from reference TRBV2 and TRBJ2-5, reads EPEVTQTPSHQVTQMGQEVILRCVPISNHLYFYWYRQILGQKVEFLVSFYNNEISEKSEIFDDQFSVERPDGSNFTLKIRSTKLEDSAMYFCASRGEETQYFGPGTRLLVL.

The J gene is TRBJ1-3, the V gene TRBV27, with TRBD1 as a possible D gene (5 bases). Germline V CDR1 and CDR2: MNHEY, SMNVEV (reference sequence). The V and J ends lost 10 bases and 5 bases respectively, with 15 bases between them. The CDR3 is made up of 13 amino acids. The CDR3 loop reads CATMGGARNTIYF. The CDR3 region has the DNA TGTGCCACCATGGGGGGAGCCCGAAACACCATATATTTT.

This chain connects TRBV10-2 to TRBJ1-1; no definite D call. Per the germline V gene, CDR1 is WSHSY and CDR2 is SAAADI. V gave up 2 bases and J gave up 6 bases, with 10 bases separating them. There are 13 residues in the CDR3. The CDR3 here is CASSEGEVAEAFF. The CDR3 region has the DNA TGCGCCAGCAGTGAGGGGGAGGTAGCTGAAGCTTTCTTT.

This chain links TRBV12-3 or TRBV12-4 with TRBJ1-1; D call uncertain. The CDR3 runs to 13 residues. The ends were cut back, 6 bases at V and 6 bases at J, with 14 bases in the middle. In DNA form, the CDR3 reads TGTGCCAGCAGCCGCGGTTCCGGGTCTGAAGCTTTCTTT. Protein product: CASSRGSGSEAFF.

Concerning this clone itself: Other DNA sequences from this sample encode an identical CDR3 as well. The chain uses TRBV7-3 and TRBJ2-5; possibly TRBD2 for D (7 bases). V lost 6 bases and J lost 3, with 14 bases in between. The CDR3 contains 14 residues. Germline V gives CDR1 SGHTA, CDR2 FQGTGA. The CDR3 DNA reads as TGTGCCAGCAGTTTACGAGGGGGGGAAGAGACCCAGTACTTC. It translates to CASSLRGGEETQYF.

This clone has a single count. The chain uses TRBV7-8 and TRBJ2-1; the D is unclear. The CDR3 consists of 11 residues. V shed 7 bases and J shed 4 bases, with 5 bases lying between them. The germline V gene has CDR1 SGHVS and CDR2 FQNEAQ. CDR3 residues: CASTRYNEQFF. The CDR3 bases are TGTGCCAGCACCAGATACAATGAGCAGTTCTTC.

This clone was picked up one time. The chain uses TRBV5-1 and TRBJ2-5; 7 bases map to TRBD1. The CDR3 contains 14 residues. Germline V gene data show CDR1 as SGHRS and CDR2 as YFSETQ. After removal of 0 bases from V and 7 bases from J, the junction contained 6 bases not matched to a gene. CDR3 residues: CASSLGLSGGTQYF. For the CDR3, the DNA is TGCGCCAGCAGCTTGGGATTGTCAGGGGGGACCCAGTACTTC.

CDR3 residues: CSVEDRSRGNIQYF. For the CDR3, the DNA is TGCAGCGTTGAAGATCGGTCTAGAGGGAACATTCAGTACTTC. The chain uses TRBV29-1 and TRBJ2-4; a possible D gene is TRBD2 (5 bases). The CDR3 covers 14 residues. Germline-derived CDR1 and CDR2 are SQVTM and ANQGSEA. V gave up 0 bases and J gave up 7 bases, with 13 bases separating them.

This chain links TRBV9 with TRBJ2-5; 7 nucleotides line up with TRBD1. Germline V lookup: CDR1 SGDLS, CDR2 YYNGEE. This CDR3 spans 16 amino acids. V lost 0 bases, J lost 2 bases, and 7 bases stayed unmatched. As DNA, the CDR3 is TGTGCCAGCAGCGTAGCCACCCGGGACAGTCAAGAGACCCAGTACTTC. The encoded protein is CASSVATRDSQETQYF. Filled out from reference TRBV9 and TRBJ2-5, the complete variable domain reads DSGVTQTPKHLITATGQRVTLRCSPRSGDLSVYWYQQSLDQGLQFLIQYYNGEERAKGNILERFSAQQFPDLHSELNLSSLELGDSALYFCASSVATRDSQETQYFGPGTRLLVL.

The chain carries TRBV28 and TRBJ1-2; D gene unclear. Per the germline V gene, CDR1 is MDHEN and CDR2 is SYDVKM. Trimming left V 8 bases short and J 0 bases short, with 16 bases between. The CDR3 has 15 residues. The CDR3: CASRTPPGTNYGYTF. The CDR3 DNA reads TGTGCCAGCCGTACCCCCCCAGGAACTAACTATGGCTACACCTTC.

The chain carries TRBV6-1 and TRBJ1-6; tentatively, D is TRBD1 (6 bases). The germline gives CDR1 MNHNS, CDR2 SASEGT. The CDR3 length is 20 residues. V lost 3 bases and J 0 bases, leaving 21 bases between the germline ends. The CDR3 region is CASSDPAGAVRVSYNSPLHF. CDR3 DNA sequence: TGTGCCAGCAGTGACCCCGCAGGGGCGGTGAGAGTCTCCTATAATTCACCCCTCCACTTT.

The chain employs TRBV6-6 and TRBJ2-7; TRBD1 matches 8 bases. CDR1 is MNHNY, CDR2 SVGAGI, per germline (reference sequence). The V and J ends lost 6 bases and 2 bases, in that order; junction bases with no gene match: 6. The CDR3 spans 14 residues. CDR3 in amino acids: CASSSGGPPYEQYF. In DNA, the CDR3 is TGTGCCAGCAGCTCAGGGGGCCCACCCTACGAGCAGTACTTC.

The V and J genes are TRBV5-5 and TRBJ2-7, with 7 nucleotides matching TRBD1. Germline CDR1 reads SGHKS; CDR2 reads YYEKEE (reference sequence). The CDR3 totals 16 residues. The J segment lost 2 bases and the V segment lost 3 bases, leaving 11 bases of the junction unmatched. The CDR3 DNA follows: TGTGCCAGCAGCTCATCGGACAGGAGGAGGACCTACGAGCAGTACTTC. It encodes CASSSSDRRRTYEQYF.

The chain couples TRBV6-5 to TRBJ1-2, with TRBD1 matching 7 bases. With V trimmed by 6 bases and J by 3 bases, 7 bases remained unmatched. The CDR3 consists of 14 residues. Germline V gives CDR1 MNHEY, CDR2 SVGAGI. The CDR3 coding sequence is TGTGCCAGCAGAGAGACAGGGTGGGACTATGGCTACACCTTC. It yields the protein CASRETGWDYGYTF.

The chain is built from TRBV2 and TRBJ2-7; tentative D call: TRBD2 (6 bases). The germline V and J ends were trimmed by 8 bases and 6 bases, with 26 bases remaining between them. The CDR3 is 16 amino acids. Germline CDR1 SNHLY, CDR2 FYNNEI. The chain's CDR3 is CASFGAMTSARLEQYF. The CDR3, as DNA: TGTGCCAGCTTCGGCGCTATGACTAGTGCTCGACTCGAGCAGTACTTC.